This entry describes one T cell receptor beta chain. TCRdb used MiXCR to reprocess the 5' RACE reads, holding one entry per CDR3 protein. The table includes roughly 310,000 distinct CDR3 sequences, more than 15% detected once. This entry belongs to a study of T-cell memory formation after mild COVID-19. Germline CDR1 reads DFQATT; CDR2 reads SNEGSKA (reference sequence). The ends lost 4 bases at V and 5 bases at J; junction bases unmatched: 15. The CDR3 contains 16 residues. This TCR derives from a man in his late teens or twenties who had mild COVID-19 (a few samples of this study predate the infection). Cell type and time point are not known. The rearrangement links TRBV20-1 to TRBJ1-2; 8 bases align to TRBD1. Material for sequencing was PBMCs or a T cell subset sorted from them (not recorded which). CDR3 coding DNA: TGCAGTGCTACGAGTCCGGGACAGGAGATTTTTTATGGCTACACCTTC. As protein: CSATSPGQEIFYGYTF.